The 25 T cell receptor beta chains given below trace back to one sample, sequenced in a study of T cells in Graves' hyperthyroidism and ophthalmopathy. Amplification targeted TCR beta CDR3 regions from RNA transcripts. HTBI primers drove first-round RT-PCR of the TCR CDR3. TCRdb used MiXCR to reprocess the multiplex PCR reads, holding one entry per CDR3 protein. Found here are approximately 400,000 distinct CDR3 sequences, approximately 20% of them singletons; the top ten hold roughly 3.5%. Source material: blood. Receptor source: a woman younger than 30 with Graves' hyperthyroidism.

This clonotype was picked up many times. The chain has TRBV6-1 and TRBJ1-2, with 11 bases fitting TRBD1. This CDR3 is built from 14 residues. Germline CDR1 reads MNHNS; CDR2 reads SASEGT. V lost 6 bases to trimming and J lost 8 bases; unmatched junction nucleotides: 8. DNA of the CDR3: TGTGCCAGCAGCCAGAGGACAGGGGGCATGGGCTACACCTTC. Protein product: CASSQRTGGMGYTF.

This clonotype was detected many times. This chain uses TRBV5-1 with TRBJ2-7; 7 bases agree with TRBD2. V lost 5 bases, J lost 3 bases, and 2 bases stayed unmatched. CDR3 size: 12 residues. Germline CDR1 SGHRS, CDR2 YFSETQ. The CDR3 spells CASRRGDYEQYF. CDR3 nucleotide sequence: TGCGCCAGCAGACGGGGGGACTACGAGCAGTACTTC.

This clonotype was picked up many times. This chain uses TRBV13 with TRBJ1-3, with no clear D. The CDR3 extends over 16 amino acids. Germline loops: CDR1 PRHDT, CDR2 FYEKMQ (reference sequence). Deletions cut 0 bases from V and 0 bases from J, with 9 bases between. CDR3 region: CASSLGLFSSGNTIYF. Here the CDR3 DNA reads TGTGCCAGCAGCTTAGGCCTTTTTAGCTCTGGAAACACCATATATTTT.

This clonotype was seen repeatedly, ten times or more. The V call is TRBV27, the J call TRBJ2-7; 10 nucleotides agree with TRBD2. Germline CDR1 and CDR2: MNHEY and SMNVEV (reference sequence). With 7 bases clipped from V and 7 bases from J, the junction kept 13 bases outside the gene matches. This CDR3 has 15 residues. DNA of the CDR3: TGTGCCAGCACCCCGTCACTAGCGGGGCCGGAGGAGCAGTACTTC. It codes for CASTPSLAGPEEQYF.

This clonotype has a count of ten or more. The rearrangement uses TRBV28 and TRBJ1-5, with TRBD1 identical over 9 bases. The CDR3 extends over 17 amino acids. Germline values: CDR1 MDHEN, CDR2 SYDVKM. V shed 8 bases, J shed 0 bases, and the junction held 11 bases outside the gene matches. CDR3 nucleotides: TGTGCCAGCCGACATCCACAGGGGGCTTATAGCAATCAGCCCCAGCATTTT. This gives the protein CASRHPQGAYSNQPQHF.

This clonotype was recorded many times. This sequence joins TRBV29-1 and TRBJ2-7, with D possibly called TRBD1 or TRBD2 (5 bases each). CDR1 and CDR2 from the germline V gene are SQVTM and ANQGSEA. This CDR3 has 12 residues. With 2 bases removed from V and 5 bases from J, the gap between germline ends came to 10 bases. Here the CDR3 DNA reads TGCAGCGTTGAAACCGGGACCCACGAGCAGTACTTC. Amino acids: CSVETGTHEQYF.

As to this clonotype: This likely comes from a read error, as the CDR3 has no conserved phenylalanine or tryptophan at its end. The V gene is TRBV7-3, the J gene TRBJ2-7, with D perhaps given as TRBD1 or TRBD2 (5 bases each). The CDR3 totals 13 residues. Trimming shortened V by 5 bases and J by 3 bases, and 11 bases separated the two germline ends. CDR1 and CDR2 from the germline V gene are SGHTA and FQGTGA. CDR3 residues: CASSQGPGYEQYL. The CDR3 nucleotides are TGTGCCAGCAGCCAGGGACCGGGCTACGAGCAGTACTTA.

This clonotype was detected many times. The V gene is TRBV20-1, the J gene TRBJ2-7; TRBD2 aligns across 7 bases. Losses at the gene ends were 4 bases for V and 0 bases for J; bases not matched to a gene: 9. Per germline, CDR1 DFQATT and CDR2 SNEGSKA (reference sequence). The CDR3 contains 15 residues. The CDR3 sequence is CSATLLARDSYEQYF. The CDR3, as DNA: TGCAGTGCTACCCTACTAGCGCGGGACTCCTACGAGCAGTACTTC.

This clonotype was seen only once. CDR3 in amino acids: CAIQGPNYGYTF. The DNA for the CDR3 is TGTGCCATCCAGGGGCCTAACTATGGCTACACCTTC. The V call is TRBV6-1, the J call TRBJ1-2; maybe TRBD1 (6 bases). V was cut by 10 bases and J by 0 bases, with 9 bases left in between. The CDR3 sequence is 12 residues long. The V gene's germline CDR1 is MNHNS and CDR2 SASEGT.

The rearrangement links TRBV25-1 to TRBJ2-2; D is unresolved. This CDR3 has 15 amino acids. The V and J ends lost 7 bases and 4 bases respectively, with 16 bases between them. The V gene's germline CDR1 is MGHDK and CDR2 SYGVNS. The chain's CDR3 is CASTPGPPVTGELFF. DNA for the CDR3: TGTGCCAGCACTCCCGGGCCTCCGGTCACCGGGGAGCTGTTTTTT. The entire variable domain, with the rest obtained from reference TRBV25-1 and TRBJ2-2, is as follows: EADIYQTPRYLVIGTGKKITLECSQTMGHDKMYWYQQDPGMELHLIHYSYGVNSTEKGDLSSESTVSRIRTEHFPLTLESARPSHTSQYLCASTPGPPVTGELFFGEGSRLTVL.

This clonotype was counted at least ten times. The V call is TRBV30, the J call TRBJ1-3; D is unclear. The germline V gene has CDR1 GTSNPN and CDR2 SVGIG (reference sequence). The CDR3 covers 14 residues. Trimming shortened V by 4 bases and J by 0 bases, and 10 bases separated the two germline ends. The CDR3 loop reads CAWMVKGSGNTIYF. CDR3 DNA: TGTGCCTGGATGGTAAAGGGCTCTGGAAACACCATATATTTT.

This clonotype was seen repeatedly, ten times or more. V gene TRBV19 combines with J gene TRBJ1-1; perhaps TRBD1 as D (6 bases). The germline V gene has CDR1 LNHDA and CDR2 SQIVND (reference sequence). Trimming pared 5 bases from V and 5 bases from J, leaving 21 bases between. The CDR3 runs 16 residues. CDR3 coding DNA: TGTGCCAGTAGTCCCTGGGACACGGGAGGGTGGACTGAAGCTTTCTTT. It translates to CASSPWDTGGWTEAFF.

This clonotype was seen repeatedly, ten times or more. This chain joins TRBV28 and TRBJ1-2; no clear D gene. Germline V gives CDR1 MDHEN, CDR2 SYDVKM. The CDR3 covers 12 residues. The V end lost 10 bases, the J end lost 2 bases, and 11 bases lay between the germline ends. The CDR3: CAIREGNYGYTF. The CDR3 bases are TGTGCCATCCGAGAGGGAAACTATGGCTACACCTTC.

In its sample, this clonotype was seen many times. This chain joins TRBV12-3 or TRBV12-4 and TRBJ1-5; tentative D call: TRBD1 (6 bases). Trimming shortened V by 4 bases and J by 16 bases, and 14 bases separated the two germline ends. There are 11 residues in the CDR3. CDR3 nucleotide sequence: TGTGCCAGCAGTTCGGGGGGCGCACCCCATTTT. Translated: CASSSGGAPHF.

On this clonotype: It is likely a read error, because the conserved phenylalanine at the end of the CDR3 is missing. The chain carries TRBV12-3 or TRBV12-4 and TRBJ1-1; D perhaps matches TRBD1 (5 bases). Between the trimmed V and J ends, which lost 6 bases and 1 base, there was a span of 12 bases. The CDR3 totals 14 residues. The CDR3 nucleotides are TGTGCCAGCAGCACCAGCAGGGAGAACACTGAAGCTTTCCTT. This sequence encodes CASSTSRENTEAFL.

This clonotype was detected many times. The chain carries TRBV29-1 and TRBJ2-5, with a tentative D call TRBD1 (6 bases). Germline assignment: CDR1 SQVTM and CDR2 ANQGSEA. Trimming took off 3 bases at V and 2 bases at J, with 13 bases between the two ends. This CDR3 is 14 amino acids long. Written as DNA, the CDR3 is TGCAGCGTTGACTCTCGCGGACAGCAAGAGACCCAGTACTTC. Translation gives CSVDSRGQQETQYF.

In its sample, this clonotype was seen many times. V is TRBV12-3 or TRBV12-4 and J is TRBJ1-2; possibly TRBD1 for D (5 bases). V was trimmed by 3 bases and J by 8 bases, leaving 10 bases between them. This CDR3 region has 12 residues. The CDR3 nucleotides are TGTGCCAGCAGTTTGATGGGGCCCGGCTACACCTTC. It translates to CASSLMGPGYTF.

The chain combines TRBV5-1 with TRBJ2-2; D may be TRBD2 (5 bases). The ends were cut back, 5 bases at V and 6 bases at J, with 14 bases in the middle. The CDR3 sequence is 14 residues long. Germline V gene lookup returns CDR1 SGHRS and CDR2 YFSETQ. In DNA form, the CDR3 reads TGCGCCAGCAGTATGGGCCTGGAGGCCGGGGAGCTGTTTTTT. Translating it yields CASSMGLEAGELFF.

This clonotype was observed a few times. The chain couples TRBV2 to TRBJ1-6; D gene ambiguous. CDR1 is SNHLY, CDR2 FYNNEI, per germline. Trimming took 7 bases from V and 7 from J, leaving 8 bases between them. CDR3 size: 12 residues. CDR3: CASTVGNSPLHF. The DNA of the CDR3 is TGTGCCAGCACCGTCGGAAATTCACCCCTCCACTTT.

This clonotype was counted ten times or more. CDR3 nucleotide sequence: TGTGCCAGCAGTTTACGACGCCAAGTAAACACTGAAGCTTTCTTT. Protein product: CASSLRRQVNTEAFF. The chain uses TRBV12-3 or TRBV12-4 and TRBJ1-1; D gene uncertain. V was pared by 2 bases and J by 2 bases, with 12 bases between. The CDR3 runs to 15 residues.

The chain carries TRBV12-3 or TRBV12-4 and TRBJ1-1, with 7 bases fitting TRBD1. The CDR3 consists of 16 residues. The trim removed 5 bases at V and 1 base at J, leaving 10 bases unmatched. CDR3 amino acids: CASSHPLGTANTEAFF. The DNA for the CDR3 is TGTGCCAGCAGTCACCCCTTGGGGACAGCGAACACTGAAGCTTTCTTT.

The J gene is TRBJ2-7, the V gene TRBV20-1; D could derive from TRBD1 or TRBD2 (5 bases each). The CDR3 has 10 residues. V lost 5 bases to trimming and J lost 6 bases, with 8 bases between them. Germline CDR1 is DFQATT and CDR2 is SNEGSKA (reference sequence). CDR3 bases: TGCAGTGCTGCGAGGGGCGAGCAGTACTTC. Protein product: CSAARGEQYF.

This clonotype was seen many times. This rearrangement joins TRBV20-1 to TRBJ2-5; D might be TRBD2 (6 bases). Germline assignment: CDR1 DFQATT and CDR2 SNEGSKA (reference sequence). The CDR3 is 12 residues long. Trimming left V 3 bases short and J 1 base short, with 6 bases between. In nucleotides, the CDR3 is TGCAGTGCTAGCGGGAGCCAAGAGACCCAGTACTTC. It specifies CSASGSQETQYF.

Many counts were recorded for this clonotype. The J gene is TRBJ2-5, the V gene TRBV25-1; tentatively, D is TRBD1 (6 bases). CDR1 and CDR2 from the germline V gene are MGHDK and SYGVNS. The V end lost 3 bases, the J end lost 4 bases, and 12 bases lay between the germline ends. The CDR3 runs to 14 residues. CDR3 nucleotides: TGTGCCAGCAGTGATACCCAGGGGATAGAGACCCAGTACTTC. It codes for CASSDTQGIETQYF.

Many counts were recorded for this clonotype. This rearrangement joins TRBV20-1 to TRBJ2-5; D perhaps matches TRBD2 (5 bases). CDR3 length: 13 amino acids. Germline V gives CDR1 DFQATT, CDR2 SNEGSKA (reference sequence). Trimming took off 3 bases at V and 3 bases at J, with 11 bases between the two ends. As DNA, the CDR3 is TGCAGTGCTAGTTTCGCTAGCAAAGAGACCCAGTACTTC. Protein: CSASFASKETQYF.